The 14 T cell receptor beta chains below were found in one sample sequenced in a study of blood T cell repertoires in COVID-19. Sequencing used immunoSEQ multiplex PCR; TCRdb keeps in-frame clones, though not all of them. The sample has 250,000 to 300,000 clones; 85% to 90% are singletons. Sequences were obtained from PBMCs or T cells enriched from blood (not recorded which). These receptor sequences come from a man younger than 35 who had recovered from COVID-19.

The J gene is TRBJ2-1, the V gene TRBV5-1; a possible D gene is TRBD2 (6 bases). Trimming took 0 bases from V and 6 from J, leaving 16 bases between them. From germline, CDR1 is SGHRS and CDR2 YFSETQ. The CDR3 is 16 amino acids. Written as DNA, the CDR3 is TGCGCCAGCAGCTTGGATGGGACTTTAACCGTCAATGAGCAGTTCTTC. It encodes CASSLDGTLTVNEQFF.

This clone was counted a single time. The rearrangement uses TRBV11-3 and TRBJ2-1, with 8 bases aligning to TRBD2. The CDR3 is 17 amino acids. Trimming took 5 bases from V and 4 from J; bases not matched to a gene: 13. In germline, CDR1 is SGHNT, CDR2 YENEEA. In nucleotides, the CDR3 is TGTGCCAGCAGCCCCGCCGCCGGGAGGGAATTTTACAATGAGCAGTTCTTC. It codes for CASSPAAGREFYNEQFF. Full variable domain (outside the CDR3, taken from reference TRBV11-3 and TRBJ2-1): EAGVVQSPRYKIIEKKQPVAFWCNPISGHNTLYWYLQNLGQGPELLIRYENEEAVDDSQLPKDRFSAERLKGVDSTLKIQPAELGDSAVYLCASSPAAGREFYNEQFFGPGTRLTVL.

This chain joins TRBV6-1 and TRBJ1-5, with D unclear. The germline V and J ends were trimmed by 2 bases and 7 bases, with 15 bases remaining between them. Germline lookup yields CDR1 MNHNS and CDR2 SASEGT. CDR3 length: 15 residues. CDR3 residues: CASSEWWGGRQPQHF. CDR3 in DNA: TGTGCCAGCAGTGAATGGTGGGGAGGCAGGCAGCCCCAGCATTTT.

This sequence joins TRBV4-1 and TRBJ2-2; 7 bases fit TRBD1. With V trimmed by 1 base and J by 5 bases, 4 bases remained unmatched. The CDR3 is made up of 15 amino acids. Germline CDR1 and CDR2: MGHRA and YSYEKL. In DNA form, the CDR3 reads TGCGCCAGCAGCCAAGTCATACAGGGGACCGGGGAGCTGTTTTTT. Its translation: CASSQVIQGTGELFF.

With respect to this clone: Germline is not matched at one junction end, which may reflect a read error. Other DNA sequences in the sample encode the same CDR3. The CDR3 coding sequence is TGTGCCAGCTCGCCACTAGCGGGAGGGCCCAATGAGCAGTTCTTC. Amino acids: CASSPLAGGPNEQFF. The rearrangement joins TRBV18 to TRBJ2-1, with 13 bases matching TRBD2. The V gene's germline CDR1 is KGHSH and CDR2 LQKENI. This CDR3 has 15 amino acids.

V is TRBV3-1 (or the pseudogene TRBV3-2) and J is TRBJ2-5; 10 nucleotides line up with TRBD1. Germline loops: CDR1 LGHDT, CDR2 YNNKEL (reference sequence). This CDR3 comprises 16 residues. J gave up 5 bases and V 4 bases, and 10 bases lay outside the gene matches. CDR3 residues: CASSPLRQGARETQYF. The CDR3, as DNA: TGTGCCAGCAGCCCACTTAGACAGGGGGCGAGGGAGACCCAGTACTTC.

J is TRBJ2-3 and V is TRBV6-1; 8 positions match TRBD1. From germline, CDR1 is MNHNS and CDR2 SASEGT. With V trimmed by 2 bases and J by 2 bases, 12 bases remained unmatched. This CDR3 contains 18 residues. CDR3: CASSEFNGVTGVTDTQYF. For the CDR3, the DNA is TGTGCCAGCAGTGAATTTAACGGGGTGACAGGGGTCACAGATACGCAGTATTTT.

The V gene is TRBV19, the J gene TRBJ2-6; 7 nucleotides line up with TRBD2. J lost 12 bases, V lost 4 bases, and 15 bases had no gene match. This CDR3 comprises 16 residues. The germline V gene encodes CDR1 LNHDA and CDR2 SQIVND (reference sequence). CDR3 sequence (DNA): TGTGCCAGTAGTACCACTCGGGGAGGGAGCGACAGCGTCCTGACTTTC. Translation gives CASSTTRGGSDSVLTF.

The J gene is TRBJ1-6, the V gene TRBV7-9; 11 nucleotides agree with TRBD1. Germline assignment: CDR1 SEHNR and CDR2 FQNEAQ (reference sequence). The V and J ends lost 5 bases and 9 bases, in that order; junction bases with no gene match: 3. This CDR3 comprises 14 residues. The CDR3 protein is CASSPGTGGSPLHF. CDR3 nucleotides: TGTGCCAGCAGCCCTGGGACAGGGGGTTCACCCCTCCACTTT.

The table lists this clone with a count of one. This chain uses TRBV5-6 with TRBJ1-6; possible D gene TRBD1, 5 bases. This CDR3 has 14 residues. Looked up from germline, CDR1 is SGHDT and CDR2 is YYEEEE. V lost 0 bases and J 5 bases, leaving 6 bases between the germline ends. CDR3 nucleotides: TGTGCCAGCAGCTTGGACAGGAATAATTCACCCCTCCACTTT. This sequence encodes CASSLDRNNSPLHF.

V and J are TRBV21-1 and TRBJ2-3; the table's D call, TRBD2, has no DNA check behind it. TRBV21-1 is labeled a pseudogene. The CDR3 is 13 residues long. CDR3 nucleotides: TGTGCCAGCAGCAAAGACGAGGGAGATACGCAGTATTTT. Protein: CASSKDEGDTQYF.

The V and J genes are TRBV28 and TRBJ1-2; D is uncertain. In germline, CDR1 is MDHEN, CDR2 SYDVKM. There are 12 residues in the CDR3. V lost 5 bases to trimming and J lost 4 bases, with 8 bases between them. The CDR3 region is CASSARGYGYTF. The CDR3 DNA reads as TGTGCCAGCAGTGCTAGAGGCTATGGCTACACCTTC.

The chain carries TRBV7-9 and TRBJ1-4, with a possible D match to TRBD1 (6 bases). This CDR3 has 16 residues. V dropped 5 bases and J dropped 6 bases, with 19 bases sitting between them. Germline CDR1 and CDR2: SEHNR and FQNEAQ (reference sequence). The CDR3 DNA sequence: TGTGCCAGCAGCGCCAAGAAACAGGGTTCTGATGAAAAACTGTTTTTT. This codes for CASSAKKQGSDEKLFF.

This clone came up a few times. The chain is built from TRBV30 and TRBJ1-2, with D uncertain. The CDR3 loop spans 13 amino acids. Germline V CDR1 and CDR2: GTSNPN, SVGIG (reference sequence). V was trimmed by 2 bases and J by 2 bases, leaving 9 bases between them. This CDR3 reads CAWSLAGNYGYTF. In DNA, the CDR3 is TGTGCCTGGAGTTTGGCAGGCAACTATGGCTACACCTTC.